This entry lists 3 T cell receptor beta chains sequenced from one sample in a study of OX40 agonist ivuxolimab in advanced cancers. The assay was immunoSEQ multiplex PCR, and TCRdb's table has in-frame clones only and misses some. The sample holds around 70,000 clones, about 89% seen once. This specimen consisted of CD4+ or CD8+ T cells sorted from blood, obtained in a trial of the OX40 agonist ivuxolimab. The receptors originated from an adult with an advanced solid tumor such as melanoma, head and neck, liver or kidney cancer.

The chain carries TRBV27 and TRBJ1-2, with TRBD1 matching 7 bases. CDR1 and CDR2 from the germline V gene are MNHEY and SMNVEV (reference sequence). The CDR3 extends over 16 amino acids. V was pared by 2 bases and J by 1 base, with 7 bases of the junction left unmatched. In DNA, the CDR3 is TGTGCCAGCAGTTTAGTCCGACAGGGTCTTAACTATGGCTACACCTTC. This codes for CASSLVRQGLNYGYTF.

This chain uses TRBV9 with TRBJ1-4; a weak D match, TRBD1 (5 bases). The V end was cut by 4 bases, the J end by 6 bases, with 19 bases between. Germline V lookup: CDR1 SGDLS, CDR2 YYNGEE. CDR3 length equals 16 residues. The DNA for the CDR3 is TGTGCCAGCAGCTCCGACGGTGGGGGGAAACATGAAAAACTGTTTTTT. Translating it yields CASSSDGGGKHEKLFF.

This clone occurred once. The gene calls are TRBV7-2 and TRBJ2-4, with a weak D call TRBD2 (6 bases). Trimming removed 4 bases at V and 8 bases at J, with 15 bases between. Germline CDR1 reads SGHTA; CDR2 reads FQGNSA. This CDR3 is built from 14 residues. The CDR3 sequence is CASSSDGGGDIQYF. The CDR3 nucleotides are TGTGCCAGCAGCTCGGACGGGGGAGGCGACATTCAGTACTTC.